This paragraph covers one TCR beta chain sequence. What it recognizes is unknown. Clones were read by immunoSEQ multiplex PCR, and TCRdb kept only the in-frame ones, dropping some. Among some 140,000 clones, 80% to 90% were seen once, and the ten largest hold approximately 6%. This entry belongs to a study of T cell responses to AZD1222 COVID-19 vaccine. Germline lookup yields CDR1 SGHKS and CDR2 YYEKEE (reference sequence). CDR3 length: 15 residues. V shed 2 bases and J 0 bases; nucleotides not matched to a gene: 4. Study-wide results and limits: The donor cohort was predominantly white British with a female majority, and clonal diversity may have been underestimated.

The source was peripheral blood, collected on day 0 of AZD1222 vaccination. The V call is TRBV5-5, the J call TRBJ2-7; 8 bases align to TRBD2. This sequence was found in an adult in good health. The CDR3 DNA is TGTGCCAGCAGCTTTCACAGCGGGAGCTCCTACGAGCAGTACTTC. Translation gives CASSFHSGSSYEQYF.